This TCR beta chain was retrieved from a study of control samples from healthy donors and cancer patients. Sequencing used immunoSEQ multiplex PCR; TCRdb keeps in-frame clones, though not all of them. The table has approximately 150,000 clones, almost 90% seen once. The trim removed 2 bases at V and 2 bases at J, leaving 9 bases unmatched. Germline V gives CDR1 SEHNR, CDR2 FQNEAQ (reference sequence). The CDR3 has 18 amino acids. The sequencing sample was made of blood. This receptor was taken from a man aged 18 to 29 in good health. The chain uses TRBV7-9 and TRBJ2-3, with 11 bases that match TRBD2. For the CDR3, the DNA is TGTGCCAGCAGCTTACCCTTCCGACTAGCGGGAATCACAGATACGCAGTATTTT. Its translation is CASSLPFRLAGITDTQYF.